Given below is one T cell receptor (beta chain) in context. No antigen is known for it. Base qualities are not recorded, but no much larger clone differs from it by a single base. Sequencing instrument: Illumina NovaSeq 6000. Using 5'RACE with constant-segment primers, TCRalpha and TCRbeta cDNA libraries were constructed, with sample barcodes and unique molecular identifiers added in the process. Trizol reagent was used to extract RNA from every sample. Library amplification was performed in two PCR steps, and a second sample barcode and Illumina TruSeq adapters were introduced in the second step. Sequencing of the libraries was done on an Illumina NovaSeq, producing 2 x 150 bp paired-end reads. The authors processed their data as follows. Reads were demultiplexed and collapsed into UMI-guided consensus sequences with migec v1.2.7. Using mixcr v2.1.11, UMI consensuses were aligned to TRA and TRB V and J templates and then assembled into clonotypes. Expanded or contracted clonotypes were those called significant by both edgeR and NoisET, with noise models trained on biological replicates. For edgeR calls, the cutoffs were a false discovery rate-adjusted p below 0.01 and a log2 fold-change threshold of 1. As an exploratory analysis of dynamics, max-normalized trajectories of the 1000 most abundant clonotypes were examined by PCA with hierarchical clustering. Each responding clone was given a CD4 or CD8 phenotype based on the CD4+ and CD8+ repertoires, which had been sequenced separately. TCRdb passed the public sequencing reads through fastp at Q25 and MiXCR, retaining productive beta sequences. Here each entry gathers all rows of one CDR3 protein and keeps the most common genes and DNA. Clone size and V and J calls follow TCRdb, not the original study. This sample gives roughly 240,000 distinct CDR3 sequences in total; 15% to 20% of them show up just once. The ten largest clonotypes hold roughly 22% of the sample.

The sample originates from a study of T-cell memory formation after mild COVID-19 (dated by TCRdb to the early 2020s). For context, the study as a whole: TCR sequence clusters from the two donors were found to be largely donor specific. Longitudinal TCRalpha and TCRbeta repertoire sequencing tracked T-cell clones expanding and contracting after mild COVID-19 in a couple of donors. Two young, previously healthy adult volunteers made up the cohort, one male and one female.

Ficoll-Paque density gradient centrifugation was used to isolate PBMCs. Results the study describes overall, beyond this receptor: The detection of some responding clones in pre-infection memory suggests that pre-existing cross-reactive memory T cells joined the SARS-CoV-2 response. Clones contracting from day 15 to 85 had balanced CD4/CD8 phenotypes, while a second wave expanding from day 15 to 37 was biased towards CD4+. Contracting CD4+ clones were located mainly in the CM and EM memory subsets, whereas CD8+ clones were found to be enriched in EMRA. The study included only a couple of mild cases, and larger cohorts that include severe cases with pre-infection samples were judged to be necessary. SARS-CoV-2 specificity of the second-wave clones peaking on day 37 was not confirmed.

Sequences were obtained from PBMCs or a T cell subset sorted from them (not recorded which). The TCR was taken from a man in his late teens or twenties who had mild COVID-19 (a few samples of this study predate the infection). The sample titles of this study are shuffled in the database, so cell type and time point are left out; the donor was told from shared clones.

The nucleotides read TGCAGTGCTAGACAGGGGGTCTACGAGCAGTACTTC. Translated, it reads CSARQGVYEQYF. The chain links TRBV20-1 with TRBJ2-7, and 7 junctional nucleotides match TRBD1. CDR1 and CDR2 (DFQATT, SNEGSKA) derive from the germline V gene (reference sequence). Trimming accounts for 2 bases at V and 3 bases at J, while the number of junction bases matched to no gene is 1. Spanning cysteine to phenylalanine, the CDR3 consists of 12 amino acids. Left in the record is the CDR3 DNA by itself, 36 bases read in frame from the first base.